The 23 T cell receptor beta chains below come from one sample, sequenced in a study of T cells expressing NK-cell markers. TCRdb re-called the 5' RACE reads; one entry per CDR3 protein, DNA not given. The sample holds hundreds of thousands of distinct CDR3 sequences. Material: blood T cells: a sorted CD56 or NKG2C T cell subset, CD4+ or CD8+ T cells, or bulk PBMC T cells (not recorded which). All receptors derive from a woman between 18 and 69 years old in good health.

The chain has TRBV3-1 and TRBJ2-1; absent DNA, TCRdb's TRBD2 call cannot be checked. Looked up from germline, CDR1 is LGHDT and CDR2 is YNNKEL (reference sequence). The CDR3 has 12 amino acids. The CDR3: CASSHRDWPQFF.

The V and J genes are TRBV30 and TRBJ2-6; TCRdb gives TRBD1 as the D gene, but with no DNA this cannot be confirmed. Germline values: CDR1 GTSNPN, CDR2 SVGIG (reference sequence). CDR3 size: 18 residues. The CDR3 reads CAWKLTGGGFTGANVLTF.

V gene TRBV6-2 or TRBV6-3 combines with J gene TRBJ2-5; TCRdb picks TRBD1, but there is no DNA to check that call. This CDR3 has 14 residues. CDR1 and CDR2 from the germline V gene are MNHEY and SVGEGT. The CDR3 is CASTRDGGIETQYF.

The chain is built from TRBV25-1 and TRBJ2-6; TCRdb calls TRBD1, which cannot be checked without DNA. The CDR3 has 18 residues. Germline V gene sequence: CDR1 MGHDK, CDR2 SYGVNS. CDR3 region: CASSEGAGKTRGANVLTF.

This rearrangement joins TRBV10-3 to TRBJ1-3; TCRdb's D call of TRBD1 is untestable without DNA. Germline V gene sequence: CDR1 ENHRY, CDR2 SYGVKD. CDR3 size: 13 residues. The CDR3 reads CAITGQGRNTIYF.

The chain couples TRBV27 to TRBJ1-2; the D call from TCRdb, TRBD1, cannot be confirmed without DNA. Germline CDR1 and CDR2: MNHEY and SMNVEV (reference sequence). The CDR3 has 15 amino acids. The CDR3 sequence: CASSLGRGDLLGYTF.

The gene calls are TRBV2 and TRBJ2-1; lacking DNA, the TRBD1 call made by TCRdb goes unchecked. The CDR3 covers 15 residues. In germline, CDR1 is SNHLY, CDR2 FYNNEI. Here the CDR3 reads CASSDWDRSYNEQFF.

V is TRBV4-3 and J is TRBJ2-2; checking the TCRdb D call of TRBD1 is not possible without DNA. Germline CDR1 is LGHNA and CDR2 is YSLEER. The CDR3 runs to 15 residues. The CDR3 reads CASSQELGGPGELFF.

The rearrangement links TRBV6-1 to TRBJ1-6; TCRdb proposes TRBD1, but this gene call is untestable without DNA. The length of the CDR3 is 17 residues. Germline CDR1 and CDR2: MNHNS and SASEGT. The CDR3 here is CASTLNRARAYNSPLHF.

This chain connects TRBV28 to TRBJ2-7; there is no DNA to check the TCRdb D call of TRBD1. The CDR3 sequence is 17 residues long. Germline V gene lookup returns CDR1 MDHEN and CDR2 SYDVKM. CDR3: CASTHTPPQRSMYEQYF.

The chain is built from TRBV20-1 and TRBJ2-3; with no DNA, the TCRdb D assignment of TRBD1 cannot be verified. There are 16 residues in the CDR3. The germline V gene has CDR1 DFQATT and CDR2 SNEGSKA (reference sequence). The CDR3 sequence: CSATPLNQRFTDTQYF.

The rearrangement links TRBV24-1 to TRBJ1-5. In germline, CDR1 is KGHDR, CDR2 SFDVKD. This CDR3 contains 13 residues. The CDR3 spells CATSGAGNQPQHF.

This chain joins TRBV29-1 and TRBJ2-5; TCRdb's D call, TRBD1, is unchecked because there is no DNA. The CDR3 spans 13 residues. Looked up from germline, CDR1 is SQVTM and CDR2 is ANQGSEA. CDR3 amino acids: CSVEGTEQETQYF.

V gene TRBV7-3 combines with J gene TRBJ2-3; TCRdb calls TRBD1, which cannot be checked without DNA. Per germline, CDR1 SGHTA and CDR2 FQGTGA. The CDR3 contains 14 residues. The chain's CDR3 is CASSPGPSGGTQYF.

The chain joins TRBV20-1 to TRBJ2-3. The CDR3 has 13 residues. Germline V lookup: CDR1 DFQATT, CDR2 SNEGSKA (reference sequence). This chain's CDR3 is CSAVYGVEDTQYF.

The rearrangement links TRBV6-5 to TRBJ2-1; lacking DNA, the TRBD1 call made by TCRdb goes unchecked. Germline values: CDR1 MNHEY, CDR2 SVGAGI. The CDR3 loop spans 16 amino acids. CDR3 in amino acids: CASSYSRALYNNEQFF.

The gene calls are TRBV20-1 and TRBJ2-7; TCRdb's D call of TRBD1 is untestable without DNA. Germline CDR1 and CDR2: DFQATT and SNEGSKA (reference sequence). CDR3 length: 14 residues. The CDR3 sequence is CSASSGGDGYEQYF.

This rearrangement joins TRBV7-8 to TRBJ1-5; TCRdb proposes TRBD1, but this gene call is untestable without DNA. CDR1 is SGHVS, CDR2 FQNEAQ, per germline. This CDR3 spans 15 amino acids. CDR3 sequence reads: CASKNREGSNQPQHF.

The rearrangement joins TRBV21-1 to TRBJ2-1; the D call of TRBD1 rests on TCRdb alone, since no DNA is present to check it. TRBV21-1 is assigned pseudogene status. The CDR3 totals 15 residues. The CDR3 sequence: CASSWGTASYNEQFF.

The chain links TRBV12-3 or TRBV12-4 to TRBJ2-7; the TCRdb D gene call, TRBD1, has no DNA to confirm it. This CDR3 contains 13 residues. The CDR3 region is CASSFSGQYEQYF.

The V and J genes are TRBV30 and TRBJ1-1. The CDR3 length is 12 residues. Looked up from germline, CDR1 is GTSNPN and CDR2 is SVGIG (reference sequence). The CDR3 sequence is CAWSPTRTEAFF.

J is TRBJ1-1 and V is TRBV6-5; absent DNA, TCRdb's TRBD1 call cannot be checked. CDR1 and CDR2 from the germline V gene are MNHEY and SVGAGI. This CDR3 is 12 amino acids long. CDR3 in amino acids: CASFRGHTEAFF.

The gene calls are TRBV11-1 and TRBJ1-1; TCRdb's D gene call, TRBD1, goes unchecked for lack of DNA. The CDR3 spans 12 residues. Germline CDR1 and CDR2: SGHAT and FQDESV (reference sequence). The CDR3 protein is CASSLWGSEAFF.